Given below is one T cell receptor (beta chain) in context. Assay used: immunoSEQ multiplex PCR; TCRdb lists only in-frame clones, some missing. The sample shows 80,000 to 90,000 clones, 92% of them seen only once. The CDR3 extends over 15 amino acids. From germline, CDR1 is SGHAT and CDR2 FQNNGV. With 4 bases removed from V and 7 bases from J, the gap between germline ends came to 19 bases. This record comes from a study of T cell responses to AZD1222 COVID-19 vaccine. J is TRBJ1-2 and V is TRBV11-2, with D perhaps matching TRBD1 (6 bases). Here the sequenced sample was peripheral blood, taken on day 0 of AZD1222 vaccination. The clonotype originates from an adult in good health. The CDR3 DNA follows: TGTGCCAGCAGCTCCCTGGGGGCAGGCGGCGGTGGCTACACCTTC. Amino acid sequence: CASSSLGAGGGGYTF. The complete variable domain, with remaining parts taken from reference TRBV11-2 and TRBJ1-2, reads EAGVAQSPRYKIIEKRQSVAFWCNPISGHATLYWYQQILGQGPKLLIQFQNNGVVDDSQLPKDRFSAERLKGVDSTLKIQPAKLEDSAVYLCASSSLGAGGGGYTFGSGTRLTVV.